The 3 T cell receptor beta chains below all came from one sample that was sequenced in a study of regulatory T cells in long-lasting Graves disease. Specified time point: newly diagnosed GD, antithyroid drugs for less than 3 months. The TCR library used RNA extracted from PBMCs. According to the study, TCR beta libraries were built with iRepertoire HTBI primers and CDR3-region Arm-PCR. MiXCR was run by TCRdb on the multiplex PCR reads, yielding one entry per CDR3 protein. This sample has approximately 250,000 distinct CDR3 sequences, with approximately 20% found just once. The sequenced sample was peripheral blood mononuclear cells (PBMCs), obtained at new diagnosis, from a patient treated with antithyroid drugs. The receptors were gathered from a female donor with Graves disease.

The table lists this clonotype with a few counts. The chain combines TRBV18 with TRBJ2-5, with a possible D match to TRBD1 (6 bases). The V gene lost 3 bases and the J gene lost 5 bases, with 10 bases spanning the gap. Germline V gene lookup returns CDR1 KGHSH and CDR2 LQKENI. The length of the CDR3 is 13 residues. The CDR3 coding sequence is TGTGCCAGCTCACCCCGACAGGCGGAGACCCAGTACTTC. Translation gives CASSPRQAETQYF.

Comments on this clonotype: Being one base from a much bigger clone, this may be a read error. The V call is TRBV20-1, the J call TRBJ1-4, with no clear D. The CDR3 has 13 residues. Germline values: CDR1 DFQATT, CDR2 SNEGSKA (reference sequence). The CDR3 sequence: CSTRDGIREKLFF. In DNA form, the CDR3 reads TGCAGTACTAGAGACGGGATACGGGAAAAACTGTTTTTT.

The V call is TRBV4-2, the J call TRBJ1-2, with 11 nucleotides matching TRBD1. CDR3 size: 13 residues. Germline CDR1 LGHNA, CDR2 YNFKEQ. The J segment lost 6 bases and the V segment lost 10 bases, leaving 7 bases of the junction unmatched. The CDR3 spells CATDRDRGDGYTF. The CDR3 DNA is TGTGCCACCGACCGGGACAGGGGGGATGGCTACACCTTC.